The text below deals with one T cell receptor (beta chain). The PCR had 60 Vbeta and 13 Jbeta primers. Some clones are missing from TCRdb's copy, which holds only in-frame ones; the method was immunoSEQ multiplex PCR. The sample includes about 69,000 clones, roughly 80% of them seen just once. This CDR3 is 14 amino acids long. The germline V gene encodes CDR1 GTSNPN and CDR2 SVGIG (reference sequence). Trimming pared 5 bases from V and 8 bases from J, leaving 21 bases between. The data are from a study of cytomegalovirus exposure and HLA in healthy donors. The sequence derives from a woman under 40 in good health and CMV-seropositive. V is TRBV30 and J is TRBJ1-2, with a possible D match to TRBD1 (5 bases). The sequenced sample was PBMCs. CDR3 coding DNA: TGTGCCTGGCCCCGAGACAGCTTGCAGGGCGGCTACACCTTC. Encoded protein: CAWPRDSLQGGYTF.